Below are 27 T cell receptor beta chains sequenced from a single sample in a study of T cell responses to AZD1222 COVID-19 vaccine. Using immunoSEQ multiplex PCR, the repertoire was profiled, and TCRdb retains in-frame clones only, with some absent. The repertoire holds 100,000 to 110,000 clones, with approximately 87% as singletons. The specimen was peripheral blood, collected on day 0 of AZD1222 vaccination. These receptors were collected from an adult in good health.

This clone is a singleton in its sample. The gene calls are TRBV9 and TRBJ1-6; TRBD1 aligns across 9 bases. The CDR3 is 14 residues long. Germline CDR1 SGDLS, CDR2 YYNGEE. With V trimmed by 4 bases and J by 7 bases, 3 bases remained unmatched. CDR3 protein: CASSIGQGNSPLHF. CDR3 coding DNA: TGTGCCAGCAGCATCGGACAGGGGAATTCACCCCTCCACTTT.

The chain couples TRBV18 to TRBJ1-5; possibly TRBD1 for D (5 bases). The CDR3 loop spans 15 amino acids. The germline gives CDR1 KGHSH, CDR2 LQKENI. V lost 1 base, J lost 5 bases, and 12 bases lay in between. The CDR3 nucleotides are TGTGCCAGCTCACCACGCGGGGCGGAAGATCAGCCCCAGCATTTT. It encodes CASSPRGAEDQPQHF.

V and J are TRBV19 and TRBJ2-7; 8 bases fit TRBD2. The CDR3 contains 13 residues. The J segment lost 4 bases and the V segment lost 5 bases, leaving 4 bases of the junction unmatched. Germline V gene lookup returns CDR1 LNHDA and CDR2 SQIVND (reference sequence). Here the CDR3 reads CASSPGGRYEQYF. DNA of the CDR3: TGTGCCAGTAGTCCGGGGGGGCGTTACGAGCAGTACTTC.

The V call is TRBV5-1, the J call TRBJ1-1, with 7 bases matching TRBD1. The germline gives CDR1 SGHRS, CDR2 YFSETQ. The CDR3 length is 14 residues. The trim removed 4 bases at V and 6 bases at J, leaving 9 bases unmatched. The CDR3 DNA reads TGCGCCAGCAGCCAATTCGCAGGGGGATCTGAAGCTTTCTTT. It is translated as CASSQFAGGSEAFF.

The chain links TRBV18 to TRBJ1-4, with 9 bases aligning to TRBD1. The CDR3 covers 16 residues. Germline V CDR1 and CDR2: KGHSH, LQKENI. With 3 bases clipped from V and 4 bases from J, the junction kept 6 bases outside the gene matches. CDR3 nucleotide sequence: TGTGCCAGCTCACCCCCGGACAGGGGAAATAATGAAAAACTGTTTTTT. This gives the protein CASSPPDRGNNEKLFF.

The chain is built from TRBV13 and TRBJ2-7; 7 bases are a match to TRBD2. There are 16 residues in the CDR3. Germline values: CDR1 PRHDT, CDR2 FYEKMQ (reference sequence). With 5 bases clipped from V and 4 bases from J, the junction kept 14 bases outside the gene matches. The CDR3: CASSLRLAAGRYEQYF. The CDR3 nucleotides are TGTGCCAGCAGCCTTAGACTAGCCGCCGGCCGTTACGAGCAGTACTTC.

The CDR3 DNA sequence: TGCGCCAGCAGCTTGGCAGGCCGTAGCACAGATACGCAGTATTTT. It specifies CASSLAGRSTDTQYF. The genes are TRBV5-1 and TRBJ2-3; no clear D. This CDR3 is 15 amino acids long. Trimming cost V 0 bases and J 0 bases, with 8 bases left between them. The germline V gene has CDR1 SGHRS and CDR2 YFSETQ.

The chain uses TRBV5-5 and TRBJ2-5; D remains ambiguous. There are 14 residues in the CDR3. Trimming shortened V by 1 base and J by 5 bases, and 12 bases separated the two germline ends. Per the germline V gene, CDR1 is SGHKS and CDR2 is YYEKEE (reference sequence). The CDR3 region is CASSLRSDRETQYF. The CDR3, as DNA: TGTGCCAGCAGCTTGCGGTCGGACCGTGAGACCCAGTACTTC.

J is TRBJ1-2 and V is TRBV5-1, with a possible D match to TRBD1 (6 bases). V was cut by 4 bases and J by 2 bases, with 12 bases left in between. The CDR3 runs 14 residues. Germline V gives CDR1 SGHRS, CDR2 YFSETQ. CDR3 DNA: TGCGCCAGCAGCACAGACAGGAGAAACTATGGCTACACCTTC. Translated: CASSTDRRNYGYTF.

The gene calls are TRBV7-6 and TRBJ2-1; TRBD2 aligns across 11 bases. Trimming at V came to 3 bases and at J to 2 bases, leaving 9 bases not matched to a gene. CDR1 SGHVS and CDR2 FNYEAQ come from the germline V gene. This CDR3 has 18 residues. CDR3 in amino acids: CASSFIAGGPKTYNEQFF. The CDR3 DNA reads as TGTGCCAGCAGCTTCATAGCGGGAGGGCCTAAAACCTACAATGAGCAGTTCTTC.

The chain joins TRBV13 to TRBJ1-3, with 8 nucleotides matching TRBD1. Germline V gene data show CDR1 as PRHDT and CDR2 as FYEKMQ (reference sequence). V trimming: 5 bases; J trimming: 4 bases; junction bases outside the gene matches: 7. CDR3 size: 15 residues. CDR3: CASSDSRTGGNTIYF. In DNA form, the CDR3 reads TGTGCCAGCAGCGACTCCAGGACAGGGGGAAACACCATATATTTT.

In its sample, this clone was seen once. This sequence joins TRBV4-3 and TRBJ1-2; D is possibly TRBD1 (5 bases). With 0 bases removed from V and 8 bases from J, the gap between germline ends came to 25 bases. This CDR3 has 18 residues. Germline loops: CDR1 LGHNA, CDR2 YSLEER. The CDR3 loop reads CASSQDRGFGGAVEGYTF. The CDR3 DNA is TGCGCCAGCAGCCAAGATCGAGGGTTTGGAGGGGCCGTTGAGGGCTACACCTTC.

This clone has a handful of counts. The chain is built from TRBV27 and TRBJ2-7; D is perhaps TRBD1 (6 bases). The germline V and J ends were trimmed by 8 bases and 2 bases, with 19 bases remaining between them. CDR3 size: 15 residues. Germline V lookup: CDR1 MNHEY, CDR2 SMNVEV (reference sequence). CDR3 loop: CASSPLPDSTYEQYF. As DNA, the CDR3 is TGTGCCAGCTCTCCCCTCCCGGACAGTACCTACGAGCAGTACTTC.

CDR3 DNA sequence: TGTGCCAGCAGTGTCCAGGCCCATCAGCCCCAGCATTTT. Protein product: CASSVQAHQPQHF. V and J are TRBV5-8 and TRBJ1-5; no reliable D call. This CDR3 region has 13 residues. Between the trimmed V and J ends, which lost 5 bases and 5 bases, there was a span of 11 bases. The germline V gene encodes CDR1 SGHTS and CDR2 YDEGEE. The whole variable domain, remainder taken from reference TRBV5-8 and TRBJ1-5, is EAGVTQSPTHLIKTRGQQATLRCSPISGHTSVYWYQQALGLGLQFLLWYDEGEERNRGNFPPRFSGRQFPNYSSELNVNALELEDSALYLCASSVQAHQPQHFGDGTRLSIL.

This sequence joins TRBV6-5 and TRBJ1-4, with D possibly matching TRBD1 (6 bases). The length of the CDR3 is 13 residues. The V end was cut by 6 bases, the J end by 8 bases, with 13 bases between. Germline CDR1 is MNHEY and CDR2 is SVGAGI. DNA of the CDR3: TGTGCCAGCAGCACCGGACAGACCGAAAAACTGTTTTTT. Residues: CASSTGQTEKLFF.

This clone was found a few times. The chain couples TRBV10-3 to TRBJ1-2; 7 bases are a match to TRBD1. The CDR3 consists of 15 residues. Per germline, CDR1 ENHRY and CDR2 SYGVKD. The junction had 1 base not matched to a gene; V was cut back by 0 bases and J by 0 bases. The CDR3: CAISESDRANYGYTF. CDR3 in DNA: TGTGCCATCAGTGAGTCAGACAGGGCTAACTATGGCTACACCTTC.

The rearrangement uses TRBV19 and TRBJ2-3, with D uncertain. Trimming left V 4 bases short and J 4 bases short, with 6 bases between. The CDR3 consists of 12 residues. Germline CDR1 and CDR2: LNHDA and SQIVND (reference sequence). CDR3 sequence reads: CASSRSPDTQYF. The CDR3 coding sequence is TGTGCCAGTAGTAGGTCTCCAGATACGCAGTATTTT.

This clone was seen only a few times. V and J are TRBV5-1 and TRBJ2-2; TRBD1 matches at 8 bases. Germline V CDR1 and CDR2: SGHRS, YFSETQ. V dropped 3 bases and J dropped 8; count of bases not matched to a gene: 6. The CDR3 sequence is 14 residues long. CDR3 sequence reads: CASSYQGAYGELFF. The CDR3 DNA reads as TGCGCCAGCAGCTACCAGGGGGCGTATGGGGAGCTGTTTTTT.

The chain links TRBV18 to TRBJ1-4; 10 positions match TRBD1. The V segment lost 7 bases and the J segment 7 bases; nucleotides outside the gene matches: 3. Germline CDR1 KGHSH, CDR2 LQKENI. The CDR3 contains 13 residues. The CDR3 protein is CASYRDRGEKLFF. The CDR3 bases are TGTGCCAGCTACCGGGACAGGGGTGAAAAACTGTTTTTT.

The chain uses TRBV12-3 or TRBV12-4 and TRBJ1-1, with a weak D call TRBD1 (5 bases). Trimming took 7 bases from V and 1 from J, leaving 10 bases between them. The CDR3 is 13 residues long. Here the CDR3 DNA reads TGTGCCAGCACGACAGACCAGAACACTGAAGCTTTCTTT. This codes for CASTTDQNTEAFF.

The gene calls are TRBV19 and TRBJ1-5, with no clear D. The CDR3 consists of 15 residues. The germline V gene has CDR1 LNHDA and CDR2 SQIVND (reference sequence). V shed 6 bases and J shed 1 base, with 13 bases lying between them. The CDR3 sequence: CASSREGRSNQPQHF. The CDR3 region has the DNA TGTGCCAGTAGCCGAGAGGGCAGAAGCAATCAGCCCCAGCATTTT.

This clone was recorded only once. The chain carries TRBV11-2 and TRBJ1-3; no firm D call. The V and J ends lost 6 bases and 2 bases respectively, with 14 bases between them. CDR3 size: 15 residues. Germline values: CDR1 SGHAT, CDR2 FQNNGV. The chain's CDR3 is CASRLSNPTGNTIYF. The CDR3 DNA sequence: TGTGCCAGCAGGCTTTCAAACCCCACTGGAAACACCATATATTTT.

This clone was seen a single time. This chain links TRBV5-1 with TRBJ1-4; no clear D gene. Deletions cut 0 bases from V and 5 bases from J, with 11 bases between. This CDR3 is 15 amino acids long. Per germline, CDR1 SGHRS and CDR2 YFSETQ. The DNA of the CDR3 is TGCGCCAGCAGCTTGGAGGCCCTCGGGAATGAAAAACTGTTTTTT. This encodes CASSLEALGNEKLFF.

The rearrangement uses TRBV7-8 and TRBJ1-1; no clear D gene. Trimming shortened V by 6 bases and J by 0 bases, and 8 bases separated the two germline ends. CDR3 length: 13 residues. From germline, CDR1 is SGHVS and CDR2 FQNEAQ. The CDR3 protein is CASSTTVNTEAFF. In DNA form, the CDR3 reads TGTGCCAGCAGTACGACGGTGAACACTGAAGCTTTCTTT.

The chain couples TRBV6-5 to TRBJ1-4; weak D call: TRBD1 (5 bases). Germline V CDR1 and CDR2: MNHEY, SVGAGI. This CDR3 has 16 amino acids. V was cut by 0 bases and J by 7 bases, with 15 bases left in between. The CDR3 nucleotides read TGTGCCAGCAGTTACTCGAAGACAGCCGCTGTTGAAAAACTGTTTTTT. The encoded protein is CASSYSKTAAVEKLFF.

This chain connects TRBV11-2 to TRBJ1-2; tentative D call: TRBD1 (5 bases). The V gene lost 2 bases and the J gene lost 4 bases, with 17 bases spanning the gap. The CDR3 length is 16 residues. Germline V gene sequence: CDR1 SGHAT, CDR2 FQNNGV. The CDR3 nucleotides are TGTGCCAGCAGCTTAATTCTGTCAGGGATCTCCTATGGCTACACCTTC. The encoded protein is CASSLILSGISYGYTF.

V and J are TRBV9 and TRBJ1-2; 7 nucleotides agree with TRBD1. V shed 3 bases, J shed 2 bases, and the junction held 10 bases outside the gene matches. The CDR3 is 16 residues long. In germline, CDR1 is SGDLS, CDR2 YYNGEE. The CDR3 region is CASSAPSGQANYGYTF. DNA of the CDR3: TGTGCCAGCAGCGCCCCTAGCGGACAGGCGAACTATGGCTACACCTTC.